The rows below give T cell receptor beta chains drawn from one sample of a study of cytomegalovirus exposure and HLA in healthy donors. Sequenced by immunoSEQ multiplex PCR; TCRdb stores in-frame clones only, minus some. The repertoire holds 150,000 or so clones, with around four fifths as singletons. Sequencing was performed on PBMCs. The source is a man in his fifties or sixties in good health and CMV-seropositive. CDR3s include the opening cysteine and the closing phenylalanine or tryptophan. The D gene is left open where the match is weak. A clone size is listed for some rows: how often the clone was seen (once, few, many), or a class if it is expanded.

d_call	v_call	j_call	clone_size	cdr3_nt	cdr3_aa
.	TRBV7-9	TRBJ2-4	.	TGTGCCAGCAGCCCCGGTGAGCGCATTCAGTACTTC	CASSPGERIQYF
.	TRBV4-2	TRBJ1-4	.	TGTGCCAGCAGCCACCTCGACCGGACTGGTAATGAAAAACTGTTTTTT	CASSHLDRTGNEKLFF
TRBD1	TRBV6-5	TRBJ1-2	.	TGTGCCAGCAGTACCGGGACAGGTCTATATGGCTACACCTTC	CASSTGTGLYGYTF
.	TRBV5-6	TRBJ1-1	.	TGTGCCAGCAGCTTGTCCGGGTATTGGGACACTGAAGCTTTCTTT	CASSLSGYWDTEAFF
TRBD1	TRBV6-5	TRBJ1-1	.	TGTGCCAGCTGGACAGGGGTTTTTGAAGCTTTCTTT	CASWTGVFEAFF
.	TRBV30	TRBJ1-5	few	TGTGCCTGGAGTGTAGACACCAATCAGCCCCAGCATTTT	CAWSVDTNQPQHF
TRBD1	TRBV6-6	TRBJ1-1	.	TGTGCCAGCCACAGGGGTACTGAAGCTTTCTTT	CASHRGTEAFF
TRBD1	TRBV18	TRBJ2-5	.	TGTGCCAGCTCACAACGACAGGGGGGAGAGACCCAGTACTTC	CASSQRQGGETQYF
.	TRBV7-2	TRBJ2-7	.	TGTGCCAGCAGCCTGTCCAGAGGCTACGAGCAGTACTTC	CASSLSRGYEQYF
.	TRBV9	TRBJ2-5	few	TGTGCCAGCAGCGCCTCAGGGGAAAGAAGGGAGACCCAGTACTTC	CASSASGERRETQYF
.	TRBV5-1	TRBJ1-3	.	TGCGCCAGCAGCATAGACAGCTCTGGAAACACCATATATTTT	CASSIDSSGNTIYF
TRBD1	TRBV7-6	TRBJ1-1	.	TGTGCCACCTCGCCGGGACAGATGAACACTGAAGCTTTCTTT	CATSPGQMNTEAFF
TRBD1	TRBV19	TRBJ2-7	.	TGTGCCAGTAGTTCCGGGACAGGGACCTACGAGCAGTACTTC	CASSSGTGTYEQYF
.	TRBV29-1	TRBJ2-7	.	TGCAGCGTCGCGACCAGACAGAGCCACGAGCAGTACTTC	CSVATRQSHEQYF
TRBD2	TRBV6-1	TRBJ2-1	.	TGTGCCAGCAGTGCGACTAGCGGGGGGGCACGGGAGCAGTTCTTC	CASSATSGGAREQFF
TRBD2	TRBV7-8	TRBJ2-1	.	TGTGCCAGCAGCGCACCCCGGGGACTAACCTTAAGCTCCTACAATGAGCAGTTCTTC	CASSAPRGLTLSSYNEQFF
.	TRBV18	TRBJ1-6	.	TGTGCCAGCTCACAGAGCGAAACGGCCCCCCTCCACTTT	CASSQSETAPLHF
.	TRBV15	TRBJ2-3	.	TGTGCCACCAGCTTGCCCCAGGGTGATACGCAGTATTTT	CATSLPQGDTQYF
.	TRBV4-3	TRBJ2-1	.	TGCGCCAGCAGCCAAGGTCAGAAGACCTCGGGGAATGAGCAGTTCTTC	CASSQGQKTSGNEQFF
.	TRBV9	TRBJ2-5	.	TGTGCCAGCAGCTTAACAACAGTTCAAGAGACCCAGTACTTC	CASSLTTVQETQYF
TRBD2	TRBV9	TRBJ2-3	.	TGTGCCAGCAGCGTACGGGCGGGAGAAGCAGATACGCAGTATTTT	CASSVRAGEADTQYF
TRBD2	TRBV11-2	TRBJ2-1	.	TGTGCCAGCAGCTTAGAAAGACTAGCGGGGGGTTCGTCTGCCTACAATGAGCAGTTCTTC	CASSLERLAGGSSAYNEQFF
TRBD2	TRBV5-6	TRBJ2-3	.	TGTGCCAGCAGCCCTAGGACTAGCGGGAGTAACACAGATACGCAGTATTTT	CASSPRTSGSNTDTQYF